The source of this TCR beta chain is a study of T cell responses to AZD1222 COVID-19 vaccine. Overall study findings and caveats: At baseline, seropositivity was found in only a handful of AZD1222 recipients.

Points on this clone: The target antigen is unknown.

Measured with immunoSEQ multiplex PCR; TCRdb has only the in-frame clones, and not every one. Counted here are more than 100,000 clones, around nine tenths occurring once; the ten biggest clones make up approximately 1.1%. This sequence originates from an adult in good health. The sequences come from peripheral blood, collected on day 0 of AZD1222 vaccination.

CDR3 DNA sequence: TGTGCCAGCAGCTGGGCGCTAGCGGGGACCACAGATACGCAGTATTTT. Its translation is CASSWALAGTTDTQYF. The genes are TRBV7-2 and TRBJ2-3, with TRBD2 matching 9 bases. Per the germline V gene, CDR1 is SGHTA and CDR2 is FQGNSA. This CDR3 has 16 amino acids. V shed 4 bases, J shed 2 bases, and the junction held 7 bases outside the gene matches.